This TCR beta chain was sequenced during a study of T cells in Graves' hyperthyroidism and ophthalmopathy. As for this clonotype: The antigen remains undetermined.

Amplified regions were TCR beta CDR3 sequences from RNA transcripts. The study used the HTBI primer set for a first-round RT-PCR of the TCR CDR3. TCRdb analysed the multiplex PCR reads with MiXCR anew, one entry per CDR3 protein. The table shows fewer than 850,000 distinct CDR3 sequences, with roughly 17% occurring only once. This CDR3 region has 15 residues. Looked up from germline, CDR1 is DFQATT and CDR2 is SNEGSKA (reference sequence). V gave up 0 bases and J gave up 3 bases, with 14 bases separating them. Newly diagnosed patients aged 18 to 65 had hyperthyroidism of under 2 months' duration. Every diagnosis used clinical symptoms, serum thyroxine and TRAb, thyroid ultrasound and orbital computed tomography. Whole-study results and caveats: Appearing also in blood were most of the thyroid clonotypes expanded above 0.001. In the analysis, a 13 V-J model separated ophthalmopathy from stable hyperthyroidism.

The chain joins TRBV20-1 to TRBJ1-2; D unclear. The sample consisted of blood. The source of this sequence is a man aged 45 to 65 with Graves' hyperthyroidism. This CDR3 is CSARDRLRVHYGYTF. The CDR3 DNA sequence: TGCAGTGCTAGAGATCGGCTTAGGGTACACTATGGCTACACCTTC.